The 19 T cell receptor beta chains below all came from one sample that was sequenced in a study of T cell repertoires in cytomegalovirus infection. MiXCR, run by TCRdb on the reads, gives a single entry per CDR3 protein. The data show some 440,000 distinct CDR3 sequences, approximately 31% seen once. The sample was PBMCs. These receptors were collected from a human donor in good health (CMV status not recorded). Some clones in this sample may be carry-over from other donors' samples.

This chain links TRBV4-1 with TRBJ2-5, with 7 bases that match TRBD2. Trimming at V came to 4 bases and at J to 1 base, leaving 9 bases not matched to a gene. Germline CDR1 reads MGHRA; CDR2 reads YSYEKL. The CDR3 has 16 amino acids. CDR3 loop: CASSPVLLAVQETQYF. The CDR3 DNA is TGCGCCAGCAGCCCAGTCCTTCTAGCGGTCCAAGAGACCCAGTACTTC.

This clonotype was observed many times. The rearrangement joins TRBV7-8 to TRBJ2-2, with D tentatively TRBD1 (5 bases). Germline lookup yields CDR1 SGHVS and CDR2 FQNEAQ. The V end was cut by 5 bases, the J end by 4 bases, with 17 bases between. This CDR3 is 16 amino acids long. The CDR3 region has the DNA TGTGCCAGCAGCCCGTCTCTCGGCAGGGCCACCGGGGAGCTGTTTTTT. It is translated as CASSPSLGRATGELFF.

The V gene is TRBV5-1, the J gene TRBJ2-1; 9 bases match TRBD1. Trimming removed 4 bases from V and 6 bases from J; junction bases left unmatched: 2. Germline CDR1 is SGHRS and CDR2 is YFSETQ. The CDR3 is made up of 13 amino acids. Written as DNA, the CDR3 is TGCGCCAGCAGCCCGGGACAGGGCAATGAGCAGTTCTTC. This gives the protein CASSPGQGNEQFF.

As concerns this clonotype: This is likely a read error, given that the CDR3 carries no conserved phenylalanine or tryptophan at its end. No DNA is shown, since the ends of the CDR3 on it are uncertain; the CDR3 is the one TCRdb lists. The V gene is TRBV25-1, the J gene TRBJ1-1; the D segment call TRBD1 is taken from the table without a DNA check. Inclusive of both ends, the CDR3 amounts to 11 amino acids. CDR1 MGHDK and CDR2 SYGVNS come from the germline V gene. CDR3 sequence reads: CGEGGYTEAFL.

The chain uses TRBV18 and TRBJ1-2; D is possibly TRBD1 (5 bases). Trimming took 4 bases from V and 4 from J, leaving 10 bases between them. This CDR3 has 13 amino acids. Germline CDR1 is KGHSH and CDR2 is LQKENI. CDR3 bases: TGTGCCAGCTCACAAGGGACCGTCTATGGCTACACCTTC. Encoded protein: CASSQGTVYGYTF. Using reference TRBV18 and TRBJ1-2 for the parts outside the CDR3, the full variable domain is NAGVMQNPRHLVRRRGQEARLRCSPMKGHSHVYWYRQLPEEGLKFMVYLQKENIIDESGMPKERFSAEFPKEGPSILRIQQVVRGDSAAYFCASSQGTVYGYTFGSGTRLTVV.

This clonotype was counted a few times. The rearrangement uses TRBV29-1 and TRBJ2-3; a possible D gene is TRBD2 (5 bases). This CDR3 spans 14 amino acids. Germline V gene lookup returns CDR1 SQVTM and CDR2 ANQGSEA. Trimming removed 5 bases from V and 2 bases from J, with 14 bases in between. The CDR3 coding sequence is TGCAGCGTTTCGCGACTACTTTCCACAGATACGCAGTATTTT. Encoded protein: CSVSRLLSTDTQYF.

The V and J genes are TRBV7-9 and TRBJ2-3; D uncertain. The CDR3 extends over 13 amino acids. Germline CDR1 and CDR2: SEHNR and FQNEAQ (reference sequence). Trimming shortened V by 5 bases and J by 3 bases, and 9 bases separated the two germline ends. The CDR3 nucleotides read TGTGCCAGCAGCGTAGACTGGACAGATACGCAGTATTTT. Protein product: CASSVDWTDTQYF.

This clonotype was counted between two and nine times. V usage is TRBV5-5 and J usage is TRBJ2-5; no definite D call. Trimming stripped 4 bases from V and 2 bases from J, with 9 bases between. The CDR3 extends over 13 amino acids. Germline V gene data show CDR1 as SGHKS and CDR2 as YYEKEE (reference sequence). CDR3 DNA: TGTGCCAGCAGCATATACCTTCAAGAGACCCAGTACTTC. Translating gives CASSIYLQETQYF. The full variable domain, rest sourced from reference TRBV5-5 and TRBJ2-5, is DAGVTQSPTHLIKTRGQQVTLRCSPISGHKSVSWYQQVLGQGPQFIFQYYEKEERGRGNFPDRFSARQFPNYSSELNVNALLLGDSALYLCASSIYLQETQYFGPGTRLLVL.

For this clonotype: This CDR3 fails to terminate in the conserved phenylalanine or tryptophan, so it likely reflects a read error. The chain joins TRBV5-4 to TRBJ2-3; TRBD1 aligns across 10 bases. The V gene end was trimmed by 5 bases and the J gene end by 3 bases; junction bases not matched to a gene: 3. Looked up from germline, CDR1 is SGHNT and CDR2 is YYREEE (reference sequence). This CDR3 is built from 14 residues. The CDR3 region is CASSRTGGTDTQYS. CDR3 nucleotide sequence: TGTGCCAGCAGTAGGACAGGGGGTACAGATACGCAGTATTCT.

This clonotype was detected ten times or more. The rearrangement links TRBV19 to TRBJ2-2; no definite D call. This CDR3 is 13 amino acids long. The germline CDR1 and CDR2 sequences are LNHDA and SQIVND (reference sequence). V lost 7 bases, J lost 4 bases, and 10 bases lay in between. CDR3 DNA: TGTGCCAGTACCGACCATTTCACCGGGGAGCTGTTTTTT. Translating it yields CASTDHFTGELFF.

This sequence joins TRBV3-1 and TRBJ2-1, with 9 bases lining up with TRBD1. CDR3 length: 14 amino acids. V shed 1 base, J shed 8 bases, and the junction held 3 bases outside the gene matches. The germline gives CDR1 LGHDT, CDR2 YNNKEL (reference sequence). The CDR3: CASSQGDRADEQFF. Written as DNA, the CDR3 is TGTGCCAGCAGCCAAGGGGACAGGGCGGATGAGCAGTTCTTC.

For the CDR3, the DNA is TGTGCCTCATTTGGGAACACTGAAGCTTTCTTT. Its protein is CASFGNTEAFF. V usage is TRBV6-6 and J usage is TRBJ1-1; no reliable D call. V lost 11 bases, J lost 1 base, and 8 bases lay in between. CDR1 is MNHNY, CDR2 SVGAGI, per germline (reference sequence). The CDR3 has 11 residues.

This chain links TRBV7-8 with TRBJ1-2; perhaps TRBD1 as D (5 bases). The ends were cut back, 4 bases at V and 6 bases at J, with 18 bases in the middle. The CDR3 loop spans 15 amino acids. CDR1 is SGHVS and CDR2 is FQNEAQ in the germline V gene. The CDR3 coding sequence is TGTGCCAGCAGCTCCGGGGGATCCTCATATCATGGCTACACCTTC. Protein: CASSSGGSSYHGYTF.

J is TRBJ1-1 and V is TRBV9; D might be TRBD1 (6 bases). Trimming shortened V by 0 bases and J by 1 base, and 13 bases separated the two germline ends. The CDR3 consists of 16 residues. Per the germline V gene, CDR1 is SGDLS and CDR2 is YYNGEE. CDR3 protein: CASSVGSTGSNTEAFF. For the CDR3, the DNA is TGTGCCAGCAGCGTAGGATCTACAGGGTCGAACACTGAAGCTTTCTTT.

This clonotype was seen only a few times. This chain joins TRBV25-1 and TRBJ2-5; the match to TRBD1 covers 7 bases. CDR3 length: 15 amino acids. The junction had 13 bases not matched to a gene; V was cut back by 7 bases and J by 5 bases. The germline V gene has CDR1 MGHDK and CDR2 SYGVNS. The CDR3 region has the DNA TGTGCCAGCACCGCAGACGGACAGGCCAGGGAGACCCAGTACTTC. Translating it yields CASTADGQARETQYF.

Ten or more counts support this clonotype. The rearrangement links TRBV6-2 or TRBV6-3 to TRBJ1-1; the D is unclear. CDR1 and CDR2 (germline): MNHEY, SVGEGT. The V gene lost 2 bases and the J gene lost 7 bases, with 8 bases spanning the gap. This CDR3 contains 12 residues. In DNA form, the CDR3 reads TGTGCCAGCAGTTACCCACAGCTTGAAGCTTTCTTT. The encoded protein is CASSYPQLEAFF.

This clonotype showed up just a few times. The junction differs from germline at one of its ends, possibly a read error. The chain joins TRBV12-3 or TRBV12-4 to TRBJ1-4, with D unresolved. This CDR3 has 15 residues. In DNA, the CDR3 is TGTGCCAGCAGTCTAGCTGACCCGGGCCGTGAAAAACTGTTTTTT. Translated, it gives CASSLADPGREKLFF.

The chain uses TRBV6-5 and TRBJ1-2, with TRBD1 matching over 7 bases. This CDR3 comprises 19 residues. The J segment lost 1 base and the V segment lost 1 base, leaving 15 bases of the junction unmatched. Per germline, CDR1 MNHEY and CDR2 SVGAGI. In DNA form, the CDR3 reads TGTGCCAGCAGTTACTACACCGACAGGGTTCGTTGGAATAACTATGGCTACACCTTC. This gives the protein CASSYYTDRVRWNNYGYTF.

In its sample, this clonotype was seen many times. The chain employs TRBV7-9 and TRBJ2-5, with D possibly being TRBD1 or TRBD2 (5 bases each). Deletions cut 5 bases from V and 6 bases from J, with 22 bases between. Per the germline V gene, CDR1 is SEHNR and CDR2 is FQNEAQ (reference sequence). The CDR3 has 16 residues. The CDR3 here is CASSPPFRAGRKTQYF. The DNA of the CDR3 is TGTGCCAGCAGCCCCCCATTTCGGGCAGGGAGAAAGACCCAGTACTTC. The full variable domain, rest sourced from reference TRBV7-9 and TRBJ2-5, is DTGVSQNPRHKITKRGQNVTFRCDPISEHNRLYWYRQTLGQGPEFLTYFQNEAQLEKSRLLSDRFSAERPKGSFSTLEIQRTEQGDSAMYLCASSPPFRAGRKTQYFGPGTRLLVL.